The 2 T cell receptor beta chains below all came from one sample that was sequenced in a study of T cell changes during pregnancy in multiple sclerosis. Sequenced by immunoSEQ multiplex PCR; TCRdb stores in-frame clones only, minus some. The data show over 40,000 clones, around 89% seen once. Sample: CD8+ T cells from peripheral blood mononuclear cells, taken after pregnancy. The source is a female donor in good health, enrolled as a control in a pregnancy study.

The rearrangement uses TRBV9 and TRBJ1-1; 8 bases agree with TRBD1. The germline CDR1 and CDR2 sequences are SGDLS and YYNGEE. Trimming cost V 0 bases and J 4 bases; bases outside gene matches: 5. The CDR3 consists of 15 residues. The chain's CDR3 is CASSVGGQGATEAFF. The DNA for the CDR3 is TGTGCCAGCAGCGTAGGGGGCCAGGGGGCCACTGAAGCTTTCTTT.

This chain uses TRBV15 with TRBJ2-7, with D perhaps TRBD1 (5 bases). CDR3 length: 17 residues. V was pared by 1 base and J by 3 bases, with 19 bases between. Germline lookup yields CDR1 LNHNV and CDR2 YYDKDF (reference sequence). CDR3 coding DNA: TGTGCCACCAGCAGAGGGGGCCTGTCTGTTGGCGGCTACGAGCAGTACTTC. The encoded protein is CATSRGGLSVGGYEQYF. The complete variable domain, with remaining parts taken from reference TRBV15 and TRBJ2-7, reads DAMVIQNPRYQVTQFGKPVTLSCSQTLNHNVMYWYQQKSSQAPKLLFHYYDKDFNNEADTPDNFQSRRPNTSFCFLDIRSPGLGDTAMYLCATSRGGLSVGGYEQYFGPGTRLTVT.